The sequence of this T cell receptor (beta chain) was determined in a study of identical twins. The donors were all healthy and Caucasian. V dropped 3 bases and J dropped 4 bases, with 12 bases sitting between them. The germline V gene encodes CDR1 ENHRY and CDR2 SYGVKD. There are 14 residues in the CDR3. This clonotype was picked up many times. TCRdb re-called the 5' RACE reads with MiXCR, one entry per CDR3 protein. In the table there are 1.5 million to 2 million distinct CDR3 sequences, about 32% of which are singletons. This clonotype was obtained from a newborn girl in good health. Sequencing was done on a sample of cord blood. The chain employs TRBV10-3 and TRBJ1-2; perhaps TRBD1 as D (5 bases). The CDR3 nucleotides read TGTGCCATCAGTGATGGGGGTTCGGGCTATGGCTACACCTTC. Amino acids: CAISDGGSGYGYTF.